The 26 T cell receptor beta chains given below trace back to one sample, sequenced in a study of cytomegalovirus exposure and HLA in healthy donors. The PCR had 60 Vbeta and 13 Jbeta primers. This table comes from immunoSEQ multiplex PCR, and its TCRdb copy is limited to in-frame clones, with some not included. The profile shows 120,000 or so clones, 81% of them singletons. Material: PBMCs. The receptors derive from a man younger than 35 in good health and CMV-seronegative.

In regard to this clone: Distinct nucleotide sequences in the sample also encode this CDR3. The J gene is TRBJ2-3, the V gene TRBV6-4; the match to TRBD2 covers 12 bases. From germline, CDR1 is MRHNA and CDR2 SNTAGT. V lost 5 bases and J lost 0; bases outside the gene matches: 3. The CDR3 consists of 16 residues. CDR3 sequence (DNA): TGTGCCAGCAGTCCGACTAGCGGGGGTAGCACAGATACGCAGTATTTT. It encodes CASSPTSGGSTDTQYF.

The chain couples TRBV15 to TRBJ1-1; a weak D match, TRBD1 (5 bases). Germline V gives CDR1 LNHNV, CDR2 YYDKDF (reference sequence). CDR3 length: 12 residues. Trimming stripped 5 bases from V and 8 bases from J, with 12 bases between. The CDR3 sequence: CATSPRGGEAFF. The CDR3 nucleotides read TGTGCCACCAGCCCACGTGGGGGGGAAGCTTTCTTT.

CDR3 region: CASSADRGGRADTQYF. The CDR3 nucleotides are TGTGCCAGCAGCGCGGACAGGGGCGGAAGGGCAGATACGCAGTATTTT. J is TRBJ2-3 and V is TRBV13, with 9 nucleotides matching TRBD1. The CDR3 is made up of 16 amino acids. The germline gives CDR1 PRHDT, CDR2 FYEKMQ (reference sequence). Trimming cost V 5 bases and J 4 bases; bases outside gene matches: 10. The variable domain in full, with the rest retrieved from reference TRBV13 and TRBJ2-3, is AAGVIQSPRHLIKEKRETATLKCYPIPRHDTVYWYQQGPGQDPQFLISFYEKMQSDKGSIPDRFSAQQFSDYHSELNMSSLELGDSALYFCASSADRGGRADTQYFGPGTRLTVL.

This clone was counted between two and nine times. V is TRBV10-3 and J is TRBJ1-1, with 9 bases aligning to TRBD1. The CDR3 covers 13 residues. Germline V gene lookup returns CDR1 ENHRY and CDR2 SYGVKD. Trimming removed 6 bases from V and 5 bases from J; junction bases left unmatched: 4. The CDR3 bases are TGTGCCATCAGGGGGACAGGGCGGACTGAAGCTTTCTTT. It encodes CAIRGTGRTEAFF.

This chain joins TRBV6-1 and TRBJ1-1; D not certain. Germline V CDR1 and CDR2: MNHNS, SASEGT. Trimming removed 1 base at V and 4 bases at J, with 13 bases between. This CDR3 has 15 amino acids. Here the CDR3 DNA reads TGTGCCAGCAGTGAAGAGAGGGCCAGGAGCACTGAAGCTTTCTTT. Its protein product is CASSEERARSTEAFF.

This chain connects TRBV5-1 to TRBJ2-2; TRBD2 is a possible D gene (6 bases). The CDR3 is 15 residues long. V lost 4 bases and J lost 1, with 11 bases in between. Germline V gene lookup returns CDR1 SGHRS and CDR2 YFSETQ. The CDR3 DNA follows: TGCGCCAGCAGCGGGGGGTCCCAGAACACCGGGGAGCTGTTTTTT. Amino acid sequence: CASSGGSQNTGELFF.

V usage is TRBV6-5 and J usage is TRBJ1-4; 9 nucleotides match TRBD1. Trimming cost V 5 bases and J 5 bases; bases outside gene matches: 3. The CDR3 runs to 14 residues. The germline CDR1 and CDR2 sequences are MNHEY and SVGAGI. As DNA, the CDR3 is TGTGCCAGCAGTGTCGGGACAGGGAATGAAAAACTGTTTTTT. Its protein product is CASSVGTGNEKLFF.

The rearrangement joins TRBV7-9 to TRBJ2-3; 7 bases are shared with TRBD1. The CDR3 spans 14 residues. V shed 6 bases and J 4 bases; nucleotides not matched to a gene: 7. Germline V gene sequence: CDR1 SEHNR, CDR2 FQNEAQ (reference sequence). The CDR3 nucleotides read TGTGCCAGCAGTACCCGACAGGGTGCAGATACGCAGTATTTT. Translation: CASSTRQGADTQYF.

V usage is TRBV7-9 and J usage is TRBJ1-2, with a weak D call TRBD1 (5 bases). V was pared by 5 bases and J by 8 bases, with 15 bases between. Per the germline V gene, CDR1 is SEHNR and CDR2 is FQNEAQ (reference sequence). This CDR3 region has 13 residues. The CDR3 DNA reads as TGTGCCAGCAGCCCTATGGGGGAGGCCGGCTACACCTTC. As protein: CASSPMGEAGYTF. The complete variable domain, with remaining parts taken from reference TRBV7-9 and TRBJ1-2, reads DTGVSQNPRHKITKRGQNVTFRCDPISEHNRLYWYRQTLGQGPEFLTYFQNEAQLEKSRLLSDRFSAERPKGSFSTLEIQRTEQGDSAMYLCASSPMGEAGYTFGSGTRLTVV.

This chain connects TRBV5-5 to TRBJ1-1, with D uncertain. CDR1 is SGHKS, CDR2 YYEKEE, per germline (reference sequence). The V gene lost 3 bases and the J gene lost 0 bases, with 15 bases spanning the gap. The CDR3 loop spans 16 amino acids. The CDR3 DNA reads TGTGCCAGCAGCTCTCGGGCCACGGGGATGAACACTGAAGCTTTCTTT. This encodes CASSSRATGMNTEAFF. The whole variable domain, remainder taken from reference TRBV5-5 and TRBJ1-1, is DAGVTQSPTHLIKTRGQQVTLRCSPISGHKSVSWYQQVLGQGPQFIFQYYEKEERGRGNFPDRFSARQFPNYSSELNVNALLLGDSALYLCASSSRATGMNTEAFFGQGTRLTVV.

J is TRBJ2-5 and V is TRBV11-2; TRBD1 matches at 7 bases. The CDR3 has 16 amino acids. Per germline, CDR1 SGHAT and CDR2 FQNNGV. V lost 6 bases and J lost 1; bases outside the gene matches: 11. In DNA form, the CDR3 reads TGTGCCAGCAGTCCCGCGTCAGGGGGACCCCAAGAGACCCAGTACTTC. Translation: CASSPASGGPQETQYF.

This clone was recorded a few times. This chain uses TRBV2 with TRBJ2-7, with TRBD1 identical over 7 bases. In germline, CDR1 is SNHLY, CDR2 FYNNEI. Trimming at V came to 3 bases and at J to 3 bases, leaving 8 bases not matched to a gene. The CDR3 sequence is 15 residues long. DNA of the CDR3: TGTGCCAGCAGTGACCCACAGGGGAACTTCTACGAGCAGTACTTC. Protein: CASSDPQGNFYEQYF.

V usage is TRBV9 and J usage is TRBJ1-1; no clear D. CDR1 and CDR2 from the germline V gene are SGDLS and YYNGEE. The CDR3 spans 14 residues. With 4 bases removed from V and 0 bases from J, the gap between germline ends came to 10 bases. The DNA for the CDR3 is TGTGCCAGCAGCCCTAGACCGATGAACACTGAAGCTTTCTTT. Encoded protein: CASSPRPMNTEAFF.

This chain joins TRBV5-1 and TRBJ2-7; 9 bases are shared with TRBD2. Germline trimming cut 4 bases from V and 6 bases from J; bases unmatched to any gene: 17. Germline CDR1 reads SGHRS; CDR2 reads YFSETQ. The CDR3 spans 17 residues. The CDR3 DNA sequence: TGCGCCAGCAGCGCGGCCTCAACCGGGACTAGCACATCCGAGCAGTACTTC. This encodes CASSAASTGTSTSEQYF.

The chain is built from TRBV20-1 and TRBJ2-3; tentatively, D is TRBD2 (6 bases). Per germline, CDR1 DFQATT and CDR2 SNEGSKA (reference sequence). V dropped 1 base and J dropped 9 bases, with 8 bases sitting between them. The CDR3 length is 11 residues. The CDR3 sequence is CSARVGGTQYF. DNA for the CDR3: TGCAGTGCTAGAGTTGGGGGGACGCAGTATTTT.

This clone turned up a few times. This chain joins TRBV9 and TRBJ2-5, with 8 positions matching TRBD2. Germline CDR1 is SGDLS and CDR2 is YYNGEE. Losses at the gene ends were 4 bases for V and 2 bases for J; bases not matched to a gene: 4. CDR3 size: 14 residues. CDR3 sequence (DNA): TGTGCCAGCAGCCCCGGGACTAGGCAAGAGACCCAGTACTTC. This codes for CASSPGTRQETQYF. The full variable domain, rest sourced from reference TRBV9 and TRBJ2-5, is DSGVTQTPKHLITATGQRVTLRCSPRSGDLSVYWYQQSLDQGLQFLIQYYNGEERAKGNILERFSAQQFPDLHSELNLSSLELGDSALYFCASSPGTRQETQYFGPGTRLLVL.

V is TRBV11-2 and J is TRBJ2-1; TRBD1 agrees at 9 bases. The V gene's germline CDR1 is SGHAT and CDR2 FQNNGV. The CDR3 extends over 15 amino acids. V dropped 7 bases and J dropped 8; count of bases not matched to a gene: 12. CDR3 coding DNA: TGTGCCAGCACCCTCCTAGACAGGGGGGCTTATGAGCAGTTCTTC. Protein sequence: CASTLLDRGAYEQFF.

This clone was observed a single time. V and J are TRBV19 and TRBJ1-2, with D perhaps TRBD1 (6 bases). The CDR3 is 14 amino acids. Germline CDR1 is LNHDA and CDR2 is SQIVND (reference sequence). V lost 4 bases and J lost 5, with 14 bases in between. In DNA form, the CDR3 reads TGTGCCAGTAGTACTTGGGACACGGAATATGGCTACACCTTC. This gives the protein CASSTWDTEYGYTF.

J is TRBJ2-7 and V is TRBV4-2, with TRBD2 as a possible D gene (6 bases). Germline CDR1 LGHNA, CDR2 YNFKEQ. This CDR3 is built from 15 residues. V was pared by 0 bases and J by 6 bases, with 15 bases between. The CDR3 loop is CASSQDLRDSREQYF. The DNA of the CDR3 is TGTGCCAGCAGCCAAGACCTCCGGGACTCCCGCGAGCAGTACTTC.

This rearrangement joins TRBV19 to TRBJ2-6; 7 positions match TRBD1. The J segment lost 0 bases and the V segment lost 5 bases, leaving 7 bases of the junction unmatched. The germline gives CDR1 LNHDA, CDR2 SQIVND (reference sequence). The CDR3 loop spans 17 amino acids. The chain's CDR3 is CASSWGSGGSGANVLTF. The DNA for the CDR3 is TGTGCCAGTAGTTGGGGGTCAGGGGGCTCTGGGGCCAACGTCCTGACTTTC.

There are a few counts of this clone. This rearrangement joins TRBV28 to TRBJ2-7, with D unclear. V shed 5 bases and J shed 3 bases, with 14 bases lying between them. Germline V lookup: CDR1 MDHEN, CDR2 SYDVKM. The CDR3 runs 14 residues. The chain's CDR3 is CASSPYSLLYEQYF. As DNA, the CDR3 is TGTGCCAGCAGTCCGTATAGCCTCCTCTACGAGCAGTACTTC.

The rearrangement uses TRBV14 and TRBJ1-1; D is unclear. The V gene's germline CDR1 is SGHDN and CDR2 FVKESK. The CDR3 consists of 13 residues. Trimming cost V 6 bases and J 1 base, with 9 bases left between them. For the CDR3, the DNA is TGTGCCAGCAGTATAGGCGGGAACACTGAAGCTTTCTTT. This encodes CASSIGGNTEAFF.

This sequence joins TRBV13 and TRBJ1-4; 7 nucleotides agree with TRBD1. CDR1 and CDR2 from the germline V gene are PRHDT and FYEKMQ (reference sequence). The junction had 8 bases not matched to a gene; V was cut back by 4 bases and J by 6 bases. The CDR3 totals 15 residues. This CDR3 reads CASSSQKGQHEKLFF. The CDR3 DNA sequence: TGTGCCAGCAGCTCCCAAAAGGGACAGCATGAAAAACTGTTTTTT.

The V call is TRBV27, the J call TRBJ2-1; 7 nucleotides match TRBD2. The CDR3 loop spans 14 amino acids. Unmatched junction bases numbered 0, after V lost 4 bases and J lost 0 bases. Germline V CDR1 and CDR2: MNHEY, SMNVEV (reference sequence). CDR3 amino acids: CASSWGGSYNEQFF. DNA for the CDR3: TGTGCCAGCAGTTGGGGGGGCTCCTACAATGAGCAGTTCTTC.

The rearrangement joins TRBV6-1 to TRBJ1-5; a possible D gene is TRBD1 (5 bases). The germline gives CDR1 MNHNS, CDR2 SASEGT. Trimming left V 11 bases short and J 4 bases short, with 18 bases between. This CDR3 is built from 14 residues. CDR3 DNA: TGTGCCGCAACACGATTCGACAGTAATCAGCCCCAGCATTTT. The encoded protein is CAATRFDSNQPQHF.

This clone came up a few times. Here the CDR3 DNA reads TGTGCCAGCAGCTTAGGCGGTGAGCAGTTCTTC. It is translated as CASSLGGEQFF. This rearrangement joins TRBV7-2 to TRBJ2-1; D uncertain. V lost 1 base, J lost 9 bases, and 4 bases lay in between. Germline CDR1 reads SGHTA; CDR2 reads FQGNSA. The CDR3 extends over 11 amino acids.